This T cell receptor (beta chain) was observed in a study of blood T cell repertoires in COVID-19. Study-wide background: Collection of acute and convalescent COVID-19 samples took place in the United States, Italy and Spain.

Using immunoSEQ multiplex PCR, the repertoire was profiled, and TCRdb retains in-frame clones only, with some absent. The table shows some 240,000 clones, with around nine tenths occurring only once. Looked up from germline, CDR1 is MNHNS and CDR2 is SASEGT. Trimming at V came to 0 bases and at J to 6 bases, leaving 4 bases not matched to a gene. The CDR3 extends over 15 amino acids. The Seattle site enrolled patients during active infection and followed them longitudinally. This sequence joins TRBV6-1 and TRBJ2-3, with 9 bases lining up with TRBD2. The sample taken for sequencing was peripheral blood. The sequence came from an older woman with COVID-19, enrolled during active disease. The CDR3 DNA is TGTGCCAGCAGTGAAGCTGGGCTAGCGGGGGATACGCAGTATTTT. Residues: CASSEAGLAGDTQYF.